The 27 T cell receptor beta chains given below trace back to one sample, sequenced in a study of T-cell memory formation after mild COVID-19. TCRdb ran MiXCR on the 5' RACE reads and lists one entry per CDR3 protein. The sample shows around 100,000 distinct CDR3 sequences, 20% to 25% of them seen only once. Material for sequencing was PBMCs or a T cell subset sorted from them (not recorded which). The receptors shown here come from a man between 18 and 29 years old who had mild COVID-19 (a few samples of this study predate the infection). Cell type and time point are not known.

At least ten counts were recorded for this clonotype. The chain carries TRBV18 and TRBJ2-7; D possibly corresponds to TRBD2 (7 bases). The CDR3 sequence is 14 residues long. CDR1 and CDR2 from the germline V gene are KGHSH and LQKENI. V shed 3 bases and J shed 0 bases, with 9 bases lying between them. Here the CDR3 reads CASSPGGHSYEQYF. CDR3 bases: TGTGCCAGCTCACCCGGGGGGCACTCCTACGAGCAGTACTTC.

The J gene is TRBJ1-1, the V gene TRBV4-1, with D hard to call. The CDR3 sequence is 15 residues long. Germline CDR1 and CDR2: MGHRA and YSYEKL. V was trimmed by 5 bases and J by 0 bases, leaving 13 bases between them. CDR3 coding DNA: TGCGCCAGCAGCACTCGCCCACAGCTGAACACTGAAGCTTTCTTT. As protein: CASSTRPQLNTEAFF.

The J gene is TRBJ2-1, the V gene TRBV4-1; 12 bases agree with TRBD1. J gave up 9 bases and V 0 bases, and 3 bases lay outside the gene matches. Per germline, CDR1 MGHRA and CDR2 YSYEKL. The CDR3 totals 15 residues. The CDR3, as DNA: TGCGCCAGCAGCCAAGAGGGACAGGGGGCCCCTGAGCAGTTCTTC. This gives the protein CASSQEGQGAPEQFF.

This clonotype was found a few times. The chain uses TRBV12-3 or TRBV12-4 and TRBJ2-2; 9 positions match TRBD1. This CDR3 has 14 residues. Trimming removed 7 bases from V and 5 bases from J; junction bases left unmatched: 5. CDR3 amino acids: CASNRGRSTGELFF. The CDR3 coding sequence is TGTGCCAGCAACAGGGGGCGGTCTACCGGGGAGCTGTTTTTT.

A few counts support this clonotype. The CDR3 DNA sequence: TGCAGTGCTGGGGGACTCGCCTCCTACGAGCAGTACTTC. Its translation is CSAGGLASYEQYF. The chain recombines TRBV20-1 with TRBJ2-7; possible D gene TRBD2, 6 bases. The CDR3 spans 13 residues. With 5 bases removed from V and 0 bases from J, the gap between germline ends came to 11 bases. Germline CDR1 reads DFQATT; CDR2 reads SNEGSKA (reference sequence).

The sample holds a few counts of this clonotype. The rearrangement links TRBV5-5 to TRBJ2-2; 9 nucleotides align to TRBD1. The CDR3 contains 15 residues. Per the germline V gene, CDR1 is SGHKS and CDR2 is YYEKEE (reference sequence). V dropped 3 bases and J dropped 3; count of bases not matched to a gene: 3. The DNA for the CDR3 is TGTGCCAGCAGCTACCGGGACAGGGACACCGGGGAGCTGTTTTTT. Protein sequence: CASSYRDRDTGELFF.

The chain carries TRBV2 and TRBJ2-4; a weak D match, TRBD2 (7 bases). The CDR3 loop spans 16 amino acids. V was cut by 2 bases and J by 6 bases, with 17 bases left in between. The germline V gene encodes CDR1 SNHLY and CDR2 FYNNEI. CDR3 DNA sequence: TGTGCCAGCAGTGAACCCAACAGGGAGGGTAGAAACATTCAGTACTTC. Encoded protein: CASSEPNREGRNIQYF.

Only a few counts were recorded for this clonotype. The chain uses TRBV6-1 and TRBJ2-2, with unresolved D. Germline V gene data show CDR1 as MNHNS and CDR2 as SASEGT. Trimming pared 3 bases from V and 5 bases from J, leaving 4 bases between. The CDR3 extends over 12 amino acids. Written as DNA, the CDR3 is TGTGCCAGCAGTGACTATACCGGGGAGCTGTTTTTT. Encoded protein: CASSDYTGELFF.

The genes are TRBV20-1 and TRBJ2-1, with TRBD2 matching over 8 bases. CDR1 and CDR2 (germline): DFQATT, SNEGSKA (reference sequence). The J segment lost 5 bases and the V segment lost 0 bases, leaving 6 bases of the junction unmatched. This CDR3 spans 15 amino acids. The CDR3 nucleotides are TGCAGTGCTAGAGATCTTAGCGGGGTGGACAATGAGCAGTTCTTC. It encodes CSARDLSGVDNEQFF.

This clonotype has at least ten counts. V usage is TRBV20-1 and J usage is TRBJ2-2; 14 bases map to TRBD2. The V segment lost 1 base and the J segment 5 bases; nucleotides outside the gene matches: 3. Germline CDR1 reads DFQATT; CDR2 reads SNEGSKA (reference sequence). CDR3 length: 16 residues. In nucleotides, the CDR3 is TGCAGTGCTAGAGGGACTAGCGGGGGGATTACCGGGGAGCTGTTTTTT. As protein: CSARGTSGGITGELFF.

The rearrangement joins TRBV4-1 to TRBJ1-5, with TRBD1 matching 7 bases. Looked up from germline, CDR1 is MGHRA and CDR2 is YSYEKL. J lost 3 bases, V lost 5 bases, and 7 bases had no gene match. The CDR3 totals 15 residues. The CDR3 region has the DNA TGCGCCAGCAGCGCTCGTACAGGGGACAATCAGCCCCAGCATTTT. Its protein is CASSARTGDNQPQHF.

This clonotype occurred a few times. V and J are TRBV7-2 and TRBJ2-3; D could derive from TRBD1 or TRBD2 (5 bases each). Trimming pared 5 bases from V and 2 bases from J, leaving 14 bases between. The CDR3 covers 15 residues. Germline V CDR1 and CDR2: SGHTA, FQGNSA. The CDR3 region has the DNA TGTGCCAGCAGCCCACCGGGACCCAACACAGATACGCAGTATTTT. Residues: CASSPPGPNTDTQYF.

The sample holds a few counts of this clonotype. The CDR3 is CSASPLSNQPQHF. The CDR3 coding sequence is TGCAGTGCGTCCCCCCTTAGCAATCAGCCCCAGCATTTT. V usage is TRBV20-1 and J usage is TRBJ1-5, with D hard to call. CDR3 length equals 13 residues. The V end lost 6 bases, the J end lost 0 bases, and 9 bases lay between the germline ends. Germline V gene sequence: CDR1 DFQATT, CDR2 SNEGSKA (reference sequence).

A few counts support this clonotype. The rearrangement joins TRBV7-9 to TRBJ2-1; TRBD2 matches at 7 bases. Germline V gene lookup returns CDR1 SEHNR and CDR2 FQNEAQ (reference sequence). The junction had 5 bases not matched to a gene; V was cut back by 1 base and J by 14 bases. The CDR3 has 12 amino acids. The CDR3 region is CASSLVVTSKFF. The CDR3 DNA follows: TGTGCCAGCAGCTTAGTTGTGACTAGCAAGTTCTTC.

The genes are TRBV7-9 and TRBJ2-5, with D tentatively TRBD2 (5 bases). V lost 3 bases to trimming and J lost 5 bases, with 7 bases between them. This CDR3 comprises 12 residues. Germline CDR1 and CDR2: SEHNR and FQNEAQ (reference sequence). The CDR3 nucleotides are TGTGCCAGCAGCTTTGGCGGGGAGACCCAGTACTTC. Its protein product is CASSFGGETQYF. Combining the CDR3 with reference TRBV7-9 and TRBJ2-5 gives the whole variable domain DTGVSQNPRHKITKRGQNVTFRCDPISEHNRLYWYRQTLGQGPEFLTYFQNEAQLEKSRLLSDRFSAERPKGSFSTLEIQRTEQGDSAMYLCASSFGGETQYFGPGTRLLVL.

The chain recombines TRBV12-3 or TRBV12-4 with TRBJ2-1; no firm D call. V shed 7 bases and J shed 0 bases, with 13 bases lying between them. This CDR3 is 15 amino acids long. Here the CDR3 reads CASTISPYSYNEQFF. The CDR3 DNA reads TGTGCCAGCACCATTTCACCCTACTCCTACAATGAGCAGTTCTTC.

J is TRBJ2-1 and V is TRBV7-9, with D possibly matching TRBD2 (5 bases). The CDR3 covers 13 residues. Germline lookup yields CDR1 SEHNR and CDR2 FQNEAQ (reference sequence). Trimming pared 1 base from V and 10 bases from J, leaving 11 bases between. In DNA form, the CDR3 reads TGTGCCAGCAGCTTAGGAGGGTGGAGAGAGCAGTTCTTC. Its protein is CASSLGGWREQFF.

J is TRBJ2-7 and V is TRBV7-2; D is possibly TRBD2 (5 bases). The CDR3 consists of 12 residues. Per the germline V gene, CDR1 is SGHTA and CDR2 is FQGNSA. V was pared by 5 bases and J by 2 bases, with 7 bases between. The CDR3 here is CASSPSPYEQYF. For the CDR3, the DNA is TGTGCCAGCAGCCCTAGCCCCTACGAGCAGTACTTC.

The V and J genes are TRBV12-3 or TRBV12-4 and TRBJ2-1, with D possibly being TRBD1 or TRBD2 (5 bases each). This CDR3 has 14 residues. Between the trimmed V and J ends, which lost 1 base and 5 bases, there was a span of 9 bases. This CDR3 is CASSLGGENNEQFF. The CDR3 DNA follows: TGTGCCAGCAGTTTAGGAGGGGAGAACAATGAGCAGTTCTTC.

This clonotype appeared a few times. The chain carries TRBV7-3 and TRBJ1-1, with D uncertain. Trimming removed 5 bases from V and 4 bases from J, with 17 bases in between. Germline-derived CDR1 and CDR2 are SGHTA and FQGTGA. This CDR3 comprises 15 residues. For the CDR3, the DNA is TGTGCCAGCAGCCCCGTTGCCGGCGGATGCACTGAAGCTTTCTTT. This sequence encodes CASSPVAGGCTEAFF.

This clonotype was found a few times. The chain is built from TRBV9 and TRBJ2-1; maybe TRBD2 (6 bases). The CDR3 is made up of 14 amino acids. The germline V gene encodes CDR1 SGDLS and CDR2 YYNGEE. V dropped 4 bases and J dropped 6 bases, with 14 bases sitting between them. The CDR3: CASSTQTSPNEQFF. The CDR3 nucleotides are TGTGCCAGCAGCACGCAGACTAGTCCCAATGAGCAGTTCTTC.

The chain employs TRBV11-2 and TRBJ2-3; 7 bases are shared with TRBD2. Germline CDR1 is SGHAT and CDR2 is FQNNGV. V was clipped by 1 base and J by 0 bases; unmatched bases: 16. This CDR3 contains 20 residues. Here the CDR3 reads CASSLAARGTFLRSTDTQYF. CDR3 DNA: TGTGCCAGCAGCTTAGCGGCGCGGGGGACTTTCCTCAGGAGCACAGATACGCAGTATTTT.

The sample holds a few counts of this clonotype. J is TRBJ1-2 and V is TRBV29-1, with 8 nucleotides matching TRBD1. Losses at the gene ends were 7 bases for V and 3 bases for J; bases not matched to a gene: 1. The CDR3 totals 11 residues. Germline V lookup: CDR1 SQVTM, CDR2 ANQGSEA. This CDR3 reads CSATGDYGYTF. The CDR3 nucleotides are TGCAGCGCGACAGGGGACTATGGCTACACCTTC.

This clonotype was detected only a few times. V gene TRBV7-6 combines with J gene TRBJ2-7; D call uncertain. The germline CDR1 and CDR2 sequences are SGHVS and FNYEAQ. CDR3 length: 15 amino acids. The V end lost 5 bases, the J end lost 3 bases, and 17 bases lay between the germline ends. The CDR3 reads CASSPGPPALYEQYF. For the CDR3, the DNA is TGTGCCAGCAGCCCCGGTCCTCCCGCCCTCTACGAGCAGTACTTC. Using reference TRBV7-6 and TRBJ2-7 for the parts outside the CDR3, the full variable domain is GAGVSQSPRYKVTKRGQDVALRCDPISGHVSLYWYRQALGQGPEFLTYFNYEAQQDKSGLPNDRFSAERPEGSISTLTIQRTEQRDSAMYRCASSPGPPALYEQYFGPGTRLTVT.

The chain has TRBV27 and TRBJ2-5, with 9 bases fitting TRBD2. The CDR3 contains 16 residues. Looked up from germline, CDR1 is MNHEY and CDR2 is SMNVEV (reference sequence). The J segment lost 5 bases and the V segment lost 5 bases, leaving 12 bases of the junction unmatched. The CDR3 loop is CASSPRSGGRRETQYF. In nucleotides, the CDR3 is TGTGCCAGCAGTCCTCGTAGCGGGGGCCGAAGGGAGACCCAGTACTTC.

This clonotype turned up a few times. The rearrangement joins TRBV12-3 or TRBV12-4 to TRBJ1-4; D unclear. Trimming removed 3 bases at V and 4 bases at J, with 0 bases between. The CDR3 is 11 amino acids. CDR3 sequence reads: CASSFNEKLFF. Written as DNA, the CDR3 is TGTGCCAGCAGTTTTAATGAAAAACTGTTTTTT.

This clonotype was recorded only once. This rearrangement joins TRBV12-5 to TRBJ1-4; D may be TRBD1 (6 bases). This CDR3 contains 17 residues. Germline V gives CDR1 LGHNT, CDR2 FRNRAP. V was trimmed by 4 bases and J by 4 bases, leaving 19 bases between them. In DNA, the CDR3 is TGTGCTAGTGGTTCTACCCTGAGGGGGAACCTTAATGAAAAACTGTTTTTT. It codes for CASGSTLRGNLNEKLFF.